Listed below are T cell receptor beta chains from one sample, sequenced in a study of blood T cell repertoires in COVID-19. The assay was immunoSEQ multiplex PCR, and TCRdb's table has in-frame clones only and misses some. The table includes under 300,000 clones, around 89% detected once. Sequencing was done on a sample of PBMCs or T cells enriched from blood (not recorded which). The receptor set was obtained from a middle-aged man who had recovered from COVID-19. Each CDR3 is given with its conserved first and last residue. The D gene is left open where the match is weak. Size is omitted from some rows. Given values are once, few, many or a class for expanded clones.

abundance: .
d_gene: TRBD1
j_gene: TRBJ1-1
v_gene: TRBV11-2
CDR3aa: CASSVAGTGNTEAFF
CDR3nt: TGTGCCAGCAGCGTCGCCGGGACAGGGAACACTGAAGCTTTCTTT

abundance: .
d_gene: TRBD1
j_gene: TRBJ2-5
v_gene: TRBV4-3
CDR3aa: CASSQTRGLKETQYF
CDR3nt: TGCGCCAGCAGCCAAACCAGGGGGCTGAAAGAGACCCAGTACTTC

abundance: .
d_gene: .
j_gene: TRBJ1-1
v_gene: TRBV6-5
CDR3aa: CASSLGQNTEAFF
CDR3nt: TGTGCCAGCAGTCTCGGACAGAACACTGAAGCTTTCTTT

abundance: once
d_gene: .
j_gene: TRBJ2-7
v_gene: TRBV9
CDR3aa: CASSFTYSGDVVYEQYF
CDR3nt: TGTGCCAGCAGCTTTACCTACTCGGGGGATGTAGTATACGAGCAGTACTTC

abundance: once
d_gene: TRBD1
j_gene: TRBJ2-7
v_gene: TRBV5-1
CDR3aa: CASSPNTRQGPYEQYF
CDR3nt: TGCGCCAGCAGCCCAAACACAAGACAGGGCCCCTACGAGCAGTACTTC

abundance: .
d_gene: TRBD2
j_gene: TRBJ2-1
v_gene: TRBV5-5
CDR3aa: CASSTGTSGNPPYNEQFF
CDR3nt: TGTGCCAGCAGCACCGGGACTAGCGGGAACCCACCTTACAATGAGCAGTTCTTC

abundance: .
d_gene: .
j_gene: TRBJ1-1
v_gene: TRBV29-1
CDR3aa: CSVEVAGSHTEAFF
CDR3nt: TGCAGCGTTGAAGTGGCCGGGAGCCACACTGAAGCTTTCTTT

abundance: .
d_gene: .
j_gene: TRBJ2-3
v_gene: TRBV7-9
CDR3aa: CASKYGGLGTDTQYF
CDR3nt: TGTGCCAGCAAATACGGGGGGCTCGGCACAGATACGCAGTATTTT

abundance: .
d_gene: .
j_gene: TRBJ2-1
v_gene: TRBV7-2
CDR3aa: CASSNTGRGNEQFF
CDR3nt: TGTGCCAGCAGCAACACCGGAAGGGGGAATGAGCAGTTCTTC

abundance: .
d_gene: .
j_gene: TRBJ1-5
v_gene: TRBV27
CDR3aa: CASSSHRANQPQHF
CDR3nt: TGTGCCAGCAGTTCACACAGGGCCAATCAGCCCCAGCATTTT

abundance: .
d_gene: .
j_gene: TRBJ2-1
v_gene: TRBV3-1/TRBV3-2
CDR3aa: CASSQTSSYNEQFF
CDR3nt: TGTGCCAGCAGCCAAACTAGTTCCTACAATGAGCAGTTCTTC

abundance: .
d_gene: .
j_gene: TRBJ1-2
v_gene: TRBV25-1
CDR3aa: CASSEYAGSGYTF
CDR3nt: TGTGCCAGCAGTGAATATGCGGGCAGTGGCTACACCTTC

abundance: many
d_gene: TRBD2
j_gene: TRBJ2-7
v_gene: TRBV4-2
CDR3aa: CASSQDDGLAGTIHYEQYF
CDR3nt: TGTGCCAGCAGCCAAGATGATGGACTAGCGGGGACTATCCACTACGAGCAGTACTTC

abundance: .
d_gene: .
j_gene: TRBJ1-1
v_gene: TRBV3-1/TRBV3-2
CDR3aa: CASSQDWVRESEAFF
CDR3nt: TGTGCCAGCAGCCAAGATTGGGTCCGGGAGTCTGAAGCTTTCTTT

abundance: .
d_gene: TRBD1
j_gene: TRBJ2-7
v_gene: TRBV20-1
CDR3aa: CSATGAEQYF
CDR3nt: TGCAGTGCCACAGGGGCCGAGCAGTACTTC

abundance: .
d_gene: TRBD2
j_gene: TRBJ2-3
v_gene: TRBV24-1
CDR3aa: CATSDPTSGGADTQYF
CDR3nt: TGTGCCACCAGTGATCCGACTAGCGGGGGGGCAGATACGCAGTATTTT

abundance: once
d_gene: TRBD2
j_gene: TRBJ2-3
v_gene: TRBV11-2
CDR3aa: CASSVRGGNTDTQYF
CDR3nt: TGTGCCAGCAGCGTACGGGGGGGAAACACAGATACGCAGTATTTT

abundance: .
d_gene: .
j_gene: TRBJ1-1
v_gene: TRBV29-1
CDR3aa: CSVERRQATGEAFF
CDR3nt: TGCAGCGTTGAGCGCCGACAGGCCACCGGCGAAGCTTTCTTT

abundance: .
d_gene: .
j_gene: TRBJ1-2
v_gene: TRBV7-2
CDR3aa: CASSLDGGLRYGYTF
CDR3nt: TGTGCCAGCAGCTTAGATGGAGGGTTGCGCTATGGCTACACCTTC

abundance: .
d_gene: .
j_gene: TRBJ2-7
v_gene: TRBV5-1
CDR3aa: CASSWGGWRGDSYEQYF
CDR3nt: TGCGCCAGCAGCTGGGGTGGCTGGCGGGGTGACTCCTACGAGCAGTACTTC

abundance: .
d_gene: .
j_gene: TRBJ1-1
v_gene: TRBV20-1
CDR3aa: CSASEGRGPGYTEAFF
CDR3nt: TGCAGTGCTAGTGAGGGCAGGGGTCCAGGATACACTGAAGCTTTCTTT

abundance: .
d_gene: TRBD1
j_gene: TRBJ2-7
v_gene: TRBV28
CDR3aa: CASSLAQGDYEQYF
CDR3nt: TGTGCCAGCAGTTTGGCACAGGGGGACTACGAGCAGTACTTC

abundance: .
d_gene: TRBD1
j_gene: TRBJ1-1
v_gene: TRBV29-1
CDR3aa: CSVSTGEFTEAFF
CDR3nt: TGCAGCGTCTCGACAGGGGAATTCACTGAAGCTTTCTTT

abundance: .
d_gene: TRBD2
j_gene: TRBJ2-3
v_gene: TRBV27
CDR3aa: CASSALSGGTDTQYF
CDR3nt: TGTGCCAGCAGTGCCCTCAGCGGGGGCACAGATACGCAGTATTTT

abundance: .
d_gene: TRBD2
j_gene: TRBJ2-5
v_gene: TRBV6-2/TRBV6-3
CDR3aa: CASSWTSGGWETQYF
CDR3nt: TGTGCCAGCAGCTGGACTAGCGGGGGGTGGGAGACCCAGTACTTC

abundance: .
d_gene: TRBD2
j_gene: TRBJ2-7
v_gene: TRBV13
CDR3aa: CASSLLGLAGANYEQYF
CDR3nt: TGTGCCAGCAGCTTACTTGGCCTAGCGGGAGCCAACTACGAGCAGTACTTC

abundance: .
d_gene: TRBD2
j_gene: TRBJ2-2
v_gene: TRBV9
CDR3aa: CASSVVSSGYPGELFF
CDR3nt: TGTGCCAGCAGCGTAGTTTCTAGCGGATACCCCGGGGAGCTGTTTTTT

abundance: .
d_gene: .
j_gene: TRBJ1-1
v_gene: TRBV7-9
CDR3aa: CASSLPGIGTEAFF
CDR3nt: TGTGCCAGCAGCTTGCCGGGTATCGGGACTGAAGCTTTCTTT

abundance: .
d_gene: TRBD1
j_gene: TRBJ2-2
v_gene: TRBV29-1
CDR3aa: CSVGRQGDTGELFF
CDR3nt: TGCAGCGTTGGACGACAGGGGGACACCGGGGAGCTGTTTTTT

abundance: .
d_gene: .
j_gene: TRBJ2-1
v_gene: TRBV4-1
CDR3aa: CASSQVAYEQFF
CDR3nt: TGCGCCAGCAGCCAAGTGGCATATGAGCAGTTCTTC

abundance: .
d_gene: .
j_gene: TRBJ1-1
v_gene: TRBV2
CDR3aa: CASSDQMNTEAFF
CDR3nt: TGTGCCAGCAGTGATCAGATGAACACTGAAGCTTTCTTT

abundance: .
d_gene: TRBD1
j_gene: TRBJ1-6
v_gene: TRBV13
CDR3aa: CASSFYTGGYSPLHF
CDR3nt: TGTGCCAGCAGCTTCTACACAGGGGGCTATTCACCCCTCCACTTT

abundance: .
d_gene: TRBD2
j_gene: TRBJ2-5
v_gene: TRBV9
CDR3aa: CASSVSGGAPRQETQYF
CDR3nt: TGTGCCAGCAGCGTAAGCGGGGGGGCCCCACGCCAAGAGACCCAGTACTTC

abundance: .
d_gene: .
j_gene: TRBJ2-1
v_gene: TRBV4-1
CDR3aa: CASSQVITETLHNEQFF
CDR3nt: TGCGCCAGCAGCCAAGTAATAACAGAGACCCTCCACAATGAGCAGTTCTTC

abundance: .
d_gene: TRBD1
j_gene: TRBJ1-3
v_gene: TRBV7-9
CDR3aa: CARQGASSGNTIYF
CDR3nt: TGTGCCAGACAGGGGGCAAGCTCTGGAAACACCATATATTTT

abundance: .
d_gene: .
j_gene: TRBJ2-7
v_gene: TRBV6-6
CDR3aa: CASSYRGITGSYEQYF
CDR3nt: TGTGCCAGCAGTTACCGAGGGATTACGGGGTCCTACGAGCAGTACTTC

abundance: .
d_gene: TRBD2
j_gene: TRBJ2-3
v_gene: TRBV7-3
CDR3aa: CASSPRTSGRAVDTQYF
CDR3nt: TGTGCCAGCAGCCCTAGGACTAGCGGGAGGGCCGTAGATACGCAGTATTTT

abundance: few
d_gene: .
j_gene: TRBJ2-7
v_gene: TRBV5-5
CDR3aa: CASSLGQAISYEQYF
CDR3nt: TGTGCCAGCAGCTTGGGACAGGCGATCTCCTACGAGCAGTACTTC

abundance: .
d_gene: .
j_gene: TRBJ2-3
v_gene: TRBV4-2
CDR3aa: CASSQDPGGTDTQYF
CDR3nt: TGTGCCAGCAGCCAAGATCCCGGCGGTACAGATACGCAGTATTTT

abundance: .
d_gene: TRBD1
j_gene: TRBJ2-7
v_gene: TRBV2
CDR3aa: CASRGAETGGPSYEQYF
CDR3nt: TGTGCCAGCAGGGGAGCCGAAACAGGGGGTCCAAGCTACGAGCAGTACTTC

abundance: .
d_gene: .
j_gene: TRBJ2-3
v_gene: TRBV7-6
CDR3aa: CASSLDTVRTDTQYF
CDR3nt: TGTGCCAGCAGCTTAGACACAGTCCGGACAGATACGCAGTATTTT

abundance: .
d_gene: .
j_gene: TRBJ1-4
v_gene: TRBV28
CDR3aa: CASRRGSPNEKLFF
CDR3nt: TGTGCCAGCAGGCGAGGCTCCCCTAATGAAAAACTGTTTTTT

abundance: .
d_gene: .
j_gene: TRBJ2-7
v_gene: TRBV21-1
CDR3aa: CASIETGGSPYEQYF
CDR3nt: TGTGCCAGCATCGAGACAGGGGGGAGCCCCTACGAGCAGTACTTC

abundance: .
d_gene: .
j_gene: TRBJ1-6
v_gene: TRBV15
CDR3aa: CATSREYSSYNSPLHF
CDR3nt: TGTGCCACCAGCAGAGAATATAGCTCCTATAATTCACCCCTCCACTTT